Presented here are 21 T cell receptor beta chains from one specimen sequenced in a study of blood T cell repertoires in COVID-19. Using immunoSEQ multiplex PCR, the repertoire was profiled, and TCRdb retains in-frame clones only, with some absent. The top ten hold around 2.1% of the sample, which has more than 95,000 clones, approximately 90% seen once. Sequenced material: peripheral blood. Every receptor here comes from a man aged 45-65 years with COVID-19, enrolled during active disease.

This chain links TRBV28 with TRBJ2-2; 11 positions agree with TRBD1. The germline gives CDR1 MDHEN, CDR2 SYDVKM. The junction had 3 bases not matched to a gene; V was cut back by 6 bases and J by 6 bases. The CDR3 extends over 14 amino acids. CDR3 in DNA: TGTGCCAGCAGCCAGGGACAGGGGGCCGGGGAGCTGTTTTTT. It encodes CASSQGQGAGELFF.

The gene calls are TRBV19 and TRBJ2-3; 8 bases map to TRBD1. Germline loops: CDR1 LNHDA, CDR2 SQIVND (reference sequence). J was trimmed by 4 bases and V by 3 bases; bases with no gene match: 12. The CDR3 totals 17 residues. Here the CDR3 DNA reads TGTGCCAGTAGTATCCGCGGACAGGGAAGGTTAGCAGATACGCAGTATTTT. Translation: CASSIRGQGRLADTQYF. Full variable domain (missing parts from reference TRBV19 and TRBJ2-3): DGGITQSPKYLFRKEGQNVTLSCEQNLNHDAMYWYRQDPGQGLRLIYYSQIVNDFQKGDIAEGYSVSREKKESFPLTVTSAQKNPTAFYLCASSIRGQGRLADTQYFGPGTRLTVL.

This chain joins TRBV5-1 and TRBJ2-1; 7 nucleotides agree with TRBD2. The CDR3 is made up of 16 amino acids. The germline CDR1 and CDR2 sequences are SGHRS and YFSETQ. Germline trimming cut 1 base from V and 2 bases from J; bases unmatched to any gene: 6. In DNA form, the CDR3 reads TGCGCCAGCAGCTTGTCGGCTAGCGGAGCCTACAATGAGCAGTTCTTC. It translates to CASSLSASGAYNEQFF.

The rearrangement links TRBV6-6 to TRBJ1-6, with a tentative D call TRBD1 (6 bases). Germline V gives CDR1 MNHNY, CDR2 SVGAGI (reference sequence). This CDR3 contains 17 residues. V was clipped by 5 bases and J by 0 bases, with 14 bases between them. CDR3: CASSLKGESSYNSPLHF. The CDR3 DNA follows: TGTGCCAGCAGTCTCAAGGGGGAGAGCTCCTATAATTCACCCCTCCACTTT.

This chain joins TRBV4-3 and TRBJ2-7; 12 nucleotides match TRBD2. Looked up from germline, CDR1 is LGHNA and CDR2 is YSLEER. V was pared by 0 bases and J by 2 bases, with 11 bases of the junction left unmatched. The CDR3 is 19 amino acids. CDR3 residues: CASSQEAGLAGQLTYEQYF. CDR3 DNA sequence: TGCGCCAGCAGCCAAGAGGCCGGACTAGCGGGACAATTAACCTACGAGCAGTACTTC.

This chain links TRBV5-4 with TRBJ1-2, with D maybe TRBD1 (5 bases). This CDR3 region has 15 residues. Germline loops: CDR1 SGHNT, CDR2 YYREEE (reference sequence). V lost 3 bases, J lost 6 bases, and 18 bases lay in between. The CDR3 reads CASSSRTGDRNGYTF. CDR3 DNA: TGTGCCAGCAGCTCCCGGACGGGGGATAGGAATGGCTACACCTTC.

CDR3 amino acids: CASSPTNRVGEKLFF. CDR3 DNA sequence: TGCGCCAGCAGTCCGACCAACAGGGTGGGGGAAAAACTGTTTTTT. The chain uses TRBV23-1 and TRBJ1-4; D is perhaps TRBD1 (6 bases). TRBV23-1 counts as an open reading frame of uncertain function. The CDR3 consists of 15 residues. The V end lost 4 bases, the J end lost 8 bases, and 17 bases lay between the germline ends.

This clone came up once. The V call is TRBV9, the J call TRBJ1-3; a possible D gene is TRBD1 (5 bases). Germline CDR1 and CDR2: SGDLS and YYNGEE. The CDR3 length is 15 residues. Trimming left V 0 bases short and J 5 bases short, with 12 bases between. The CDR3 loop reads CASSVDYGGRNTIYF. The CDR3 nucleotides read TGTGCCAGCAGCGTAGACTACGGGGGACGAAACACCATATATTTT.

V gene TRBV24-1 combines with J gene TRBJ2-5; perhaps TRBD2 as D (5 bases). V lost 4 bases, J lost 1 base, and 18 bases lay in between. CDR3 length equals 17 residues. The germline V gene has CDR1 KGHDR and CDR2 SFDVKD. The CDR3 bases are TGTGCCACCAGTGACCCCTCTTCAACCGGGATCCAAGAGACCCAGTACTTC. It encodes CATSDPSSTGIQETQYF.

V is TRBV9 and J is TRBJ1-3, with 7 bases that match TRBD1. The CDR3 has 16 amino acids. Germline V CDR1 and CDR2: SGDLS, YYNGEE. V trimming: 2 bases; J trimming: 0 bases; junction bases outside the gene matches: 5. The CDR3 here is CASSVTGVTSGNTIYF. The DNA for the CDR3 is TGTGCCAGCAGCGTCACAGGGGTAACCTCTGGAAACACCATATATTTT.

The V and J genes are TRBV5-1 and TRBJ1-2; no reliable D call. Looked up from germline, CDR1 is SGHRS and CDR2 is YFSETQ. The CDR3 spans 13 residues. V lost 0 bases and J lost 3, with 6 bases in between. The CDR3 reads CASSLDRDYGYTF. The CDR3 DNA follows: TGCGCCAGCAGCTTGGACAGAGACTATGGCTACACCTTC.

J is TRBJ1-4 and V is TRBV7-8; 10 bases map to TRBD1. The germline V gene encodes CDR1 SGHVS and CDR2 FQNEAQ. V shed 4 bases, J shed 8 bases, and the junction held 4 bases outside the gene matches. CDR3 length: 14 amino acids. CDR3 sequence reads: CASSYRQGAEKLFF. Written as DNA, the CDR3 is TGTGCCAGCAGCTATCGACAGGGGGCCGAAAAACTGTTTTTT.

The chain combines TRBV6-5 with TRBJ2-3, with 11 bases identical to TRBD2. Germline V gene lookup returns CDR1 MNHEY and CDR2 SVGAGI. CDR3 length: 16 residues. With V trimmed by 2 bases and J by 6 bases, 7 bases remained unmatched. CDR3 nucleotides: TGTGCCAGCAGTTACGCCGGGACTAGCGGAAGGGATACGCAGTATTTT. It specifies CASSYAGTSGRDTQYF.

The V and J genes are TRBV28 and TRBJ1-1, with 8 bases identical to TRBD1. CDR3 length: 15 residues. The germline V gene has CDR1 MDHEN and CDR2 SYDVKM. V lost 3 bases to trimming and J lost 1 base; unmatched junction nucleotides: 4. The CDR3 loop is CASSLSGGKNTEAFF. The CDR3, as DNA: TGTGCCAGCAGTTTGTCAGGGGGCAAGAACACTGAAGCTTTCTTT.

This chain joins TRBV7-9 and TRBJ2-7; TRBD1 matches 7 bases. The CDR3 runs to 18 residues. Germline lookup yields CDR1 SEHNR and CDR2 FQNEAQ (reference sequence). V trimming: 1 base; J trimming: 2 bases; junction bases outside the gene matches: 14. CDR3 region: CASSLESKLTGETYEQYF. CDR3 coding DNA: TGTGCCAGCAGCTTAGAGAGTAAGTTAACAGGGGAAACCTACGAGCAGTACTTC.

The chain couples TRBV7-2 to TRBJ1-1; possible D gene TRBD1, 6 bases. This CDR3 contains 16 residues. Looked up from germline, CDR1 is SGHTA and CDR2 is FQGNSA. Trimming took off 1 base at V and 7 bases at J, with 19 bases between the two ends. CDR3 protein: CASSLVGVGGLSEAFF. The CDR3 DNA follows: TGTGCCAGCAGCTTAGTAGGTGTAGGGGGTTTGAGTGAAGCTTTCTTT.

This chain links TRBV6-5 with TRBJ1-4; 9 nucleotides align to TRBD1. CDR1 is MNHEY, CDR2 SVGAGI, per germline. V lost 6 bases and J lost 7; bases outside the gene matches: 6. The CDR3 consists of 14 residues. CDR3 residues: CASRIGQGSEKLFF. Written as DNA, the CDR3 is TGTGCCAGCAGGATCGGACAGGGGAGTGAAAAACTGTTTTTT.

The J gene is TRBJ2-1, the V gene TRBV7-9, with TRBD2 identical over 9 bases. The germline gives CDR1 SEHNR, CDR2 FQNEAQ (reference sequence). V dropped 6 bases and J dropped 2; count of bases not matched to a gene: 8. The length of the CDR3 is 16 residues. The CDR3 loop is CASRIGAGGPYNEQFF. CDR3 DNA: TGTGCCAGCAGGATAGGGGCGGGAGGGCCCTACAATGAGCAGTTCTTC.

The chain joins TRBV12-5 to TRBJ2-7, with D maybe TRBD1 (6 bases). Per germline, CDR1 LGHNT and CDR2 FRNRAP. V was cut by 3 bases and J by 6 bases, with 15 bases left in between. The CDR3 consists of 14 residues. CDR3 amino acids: CASGLWGPCGEQYV. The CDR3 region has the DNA TGTGCTAGTGGTTTATGGGGGCCTTGCGGCGAGCAGTACGTC.

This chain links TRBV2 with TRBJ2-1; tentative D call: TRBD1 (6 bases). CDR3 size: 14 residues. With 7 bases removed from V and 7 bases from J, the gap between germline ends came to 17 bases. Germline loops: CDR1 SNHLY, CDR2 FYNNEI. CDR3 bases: TGTGCCAGCATGAGGGACACCCTGAAGAATGAGCAGTTCTTC. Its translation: CASMRDTLKNEQFF.

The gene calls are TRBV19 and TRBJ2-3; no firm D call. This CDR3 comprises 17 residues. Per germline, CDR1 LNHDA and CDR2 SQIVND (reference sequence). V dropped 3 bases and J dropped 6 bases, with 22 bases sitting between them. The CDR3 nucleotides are TGTGCCAGTAGTATGTTCGGAGCCGTCATCTGTTTTGATACGCAGTATTTT. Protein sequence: CASSMFGAVICFDTQYF.